The sequence of this TCR beta chain was determined in a study of somatic mutations in cytotoxic T cells in rheumatoid arthritis. CDR3 length: 15 residues. Germline CDR1 MNHNS, CDR2 SASEGT. J was trimmed by 1 base and V by 4 bases; bases with no gene match: 2. Sequencing was performed with immunoSEQ multiplex PCR; in TCRdb, only in-frame clones are kept and a portion is missing. This table has about 25,000 clones, more than 75% appearing once. The V and J genes are TRBV6-1 and TRBJ2-1, with 9 bases identical to TRBD2. The TCR was taken from a man aged 50 to 60 in good health. The sequencing input was CD8+ T cells sorted from blood. In DNA, the CDR3 is TGTGCCAGCAGTGCTAGCGGGAAGTCCTACAATGAGCAGTTCTTC. Translated, it gives CASSASGKSYNEQFF.